This T cell receptor beta chain was sequenced for a study of cytomegalovirus exposure and HLA in healthy donors. Study overall: An earlier analysis identified 120 million or so unique TCR beta sequences in about 179 million T cells. Study observations and caveats: Links to common viral pathogens appeared, in a later analysis, for several of the most significant clusters. Per a prior analysis, the majority of TCR beta V segments were productive roughly 90% or roughly 30% of the time.

Vbeta (60) and Jbeta (13) primers were used in the PCR. Some clones are missing from TCRdb's copy, which holds only in-frame ones; the method was immunoSEQ multiplex PCR. The repertoire consists of fewer than 250,000 clones, with 60% to 85% occurring once and the leading ten covering less than 2%. CDR1 and CDR2 from the germline V gene are SGHTS and YDEGEE. Trimming removed 3 bases at V and 1 base at J, with 15 bases between. The CDR3 has 16 residues. Of note for this clone: Its cognate antigen is unknown.

This clonotype was sampled from a woman between 18 and 29 years old in good health and CMV-seronegative. V usage is TRBV5-8 and J usage is TRBJ2-3; possible D gene TRBD2, 5 bases. Sequencing was carried out using PBMCs. The DNA for the CDR3 is TGTGCCAGCAGCTCAGAGGCGGAGGAGGGCACAGATACGCAGTATTTT. It is translated as CASSSEAEEGTDTQYF.